The present T cell receptor (beta chain) was sequenced within a study of T cell responses to AZD1222 COVID-19 vaccine. Data came from immunoSEQ multiplex PCR; TCRdb stores just in-frame clones and leaves some out. The sample lists 95,000 to 100,000 clones; approximately 84% were seen once. Germline-derived CDR1 and CDR2 are MNHEY and SVGAGI. This CDR3 spans 13 amino acids. V lost 7 bases to trimming and J lost 4 bases, with 13 bases between them. The source was peripheral blood, collected on day 0 of AZD1222 vaccination. This TCR was recovered from an adult in good health. The rearrangement uses TRBV6-5 and TRBJ1-2, with D perhaps matching TRBD1 (5 bases). CDR3: CASTGTYSYGYTF. Written as DNA, the CDR3 is TGTGCCAGCACCGGGACCTACTCCTATGGCTACACCTTC.